Following are 22 T cell receptor beta chains from one sample sequenced in a study of shared clonotypes between healthy human individuals. The table came from immunoSEQ multiplex PCR; TCRdb's copy has only in-frame clones and leaves some out. The data show some 660,000 clones, 55% to 85% seen once. Sequenced material: memory CD4+ T cells sorted from blood. Subset specified: CD45RA-negative fraction. These TCRs come from a woman in her 30s in good health.

The J gene is TRBJ1-3, the V gene TRBV19; tentatively, D is TRBD1 (6 bases). V shed 3 bases and J shed 0 bases, with 18 bases lying between them. Germline CDR1 is LNHDA and CDR2 is SQIVND (reference sequence). The length of the CDR3 is 18 residues. As DNA, the CDR3 is TGTGCCAGTAGTATGGTCGCGCACAGGGCCAGCTCTGGAAACACCATATATTTT. Its translation is CASSMVAHRASSGNTIYF.

The chain joins TRBV19 to TRBJ1-1; no firm D call. Germline values: CDR1 LNHDA, CDR2 SQIVND (reference sequence). This CDR3 has 15 residues. Trimming left V 0 bases short and J 0 bases short, with 8 bases between. The CDR3 DNA follows: TGTGCCAGTAGTATAGACTCGGCCTTGAACACTGAAGCTTTCTTT. Protein product: CASSIDSALNTEAFF.

Remarks on this clone: The same CDR3 can be traced to other DNA sequences in this sample. The V call is TRBV18, the J call TRBJ1-4; 10 bases align to TRBD1. Looked up from germline, CDR1 is KGHSH and CDR2 is LQKENI. This CDR3 is 14 amino acids long. With V trimmed by 6 bases and J by 5 bases, 3 bases remained unmatched. DNA for the CDR3: TGTGCCAGCTCTCCGGGACAGGGGAATGAAAAACTGTTTTTT. Translation: CASSPGQGNEKLFF.

This clone came up once. The chain joins TRBV27 to TRBJ1-6, with unresolved D. Germline loops: CDR1 MNHEY, CDR2 SMNVEV (reference sequence). V lost 4 bases and J 5 bases, leaving 12 bases between the germline ends. The CDR3 contains 15 residues. The CDR3 here is CASSSQATNNSPLHF. The CDR3 DNA is TGTGCCAGCAGTTCTCAGGCCACCAATAATTCACCCCTCCACTTT.

The chain couples TRBV2 to TRBJ2-2; 9 positions agree with TRBD1. The CDR3 has 17 amino acids. V shed 2 bases, J shed 4 bases, and the junction held 8 bases outside the gene matches. Per germline, CDR1 SNHLY and CDR2 FYNNEI. The DNA of the CDR3 is TGTGCCAGCAGTGAAAGGGACAGGGCACGCGGCACCGGGGAGCTGTTTTTT. Translation: CASSERDRARGTGELFF.

This clone was detected a few times. The rearrangement uses TRBV5-5 and TRBJ1-2; tentatively, D is TRBD1 (5 bases). The CDR3 is 16 amino acids. The V gene lost 4 bases and the J gene lost 0 bases, with 16 bases spanning the gap. Germline V gene lookup returns CDR1 SGHKS and CDR2 YYEKEE (reference sequence). The CDR3 spells CASSRLSGLANYGYTF. The CDR3 DNA reads TGTGCCAGCAGCCGGCTTTCGGGGCTAGCTAACTATGGCTACACCTTC.

This clone was observed a few times. The chain recombines TRBV28 with TRBJ1-2, with D unclear. The ends were cut back, 2 bases at V and 2 bases at J, with 9 bases in the middle. Per germline, CDR1 MDHEN and CDR2 SYDVKM. The CDR3 consists of 14 residues. For the CDR3, the DNA is TGTGCCAGCAGTTTAACGCCTACCAACTATGGCTACACCTTC. Translating it yields CASSLTPTNYGYTF.

V usage is TRBV20-1 and J usage is TRBJ2-1; D gene uncertain. Germline loops: CDR1 DFQATT, CDR2 SNEGSKA (reference sequence). The germline V and J ends were trimmed by 3 bases and 10 bases, with 10 bases remaining between them. The CDR3 has 11 residues. The CDR3 protein is CSARGGVEQFF. DNA of the CDR3: TGCAGTGCTAGGGGTGGGGTGGAGCAGTTCTTC.

The V call is TRBV10-2, the J call TRBJ1-1; no definite D call. The CDR3 sequence is 15 residues long. Germline CDR1 WSHSY, CDR2 SAAADI. V was pared by 6 bases and J by 1 base, with 15 bases between. CDR3 bases: TGCGCCAGCAGGGACCAGGCGGGAAGGAACACTGAAGCTTTCTTT. Translated: CASRDQAGRNTEAFF.

With respect to this clone: In the same sample, other DNA sequences code for this CDR3. The gene calls are TRBV19 and TRBJ1-1; D remains unclear. V was cut by 3 bases and J by 1 base, with 6 bases left in between. CDR1 is LNHDA and CDR2 is SQIVND in the germline V gene (reference sequence). CDR3 length equals 13 residues. The CDR3 DNA is TGTGCCAGTAGTATCGGAGGGAACACTGAAGCTTTCTTT. Its protein is CASSIGGNTEAFF.

The genes are TRBV6-1 and TRBJ1-1, with a possible D match to TRBD1 (5 bases). The V end was cut by 7 bases, the J end by 1 base, with 10 bases between. The CDR3 runs 13 residues. Per germline, CDR1 MNHNS and CDR2 SASEGT. For the CDR3, the DNA is TGTGCCAGCACCGGGACGGAGAACACTGAAGCTTTCTTT. This encodes CASTGTENTEAFF.

This chain connects TRBV11-2 to TRBJ2-7, with D possibly being TRBD2 (6 bases). Per the germline V gene, CDR1 is SGHAT and CDR2 is FQNNGV. The CDR3 is 13 residues long. V lost 4 bases and J lost 7, with 14 bases in between. The CDR3, as DNA: TGTGCCAGCAGCTCGACCCGACTAGTGGAGCAGTACTTC. Residues: CASSSTRLVEQYF. Supplemented by reference TRBV11-2 and TRBJ2-7, the full variable domain reads EAGVAQSPRYKIIEKRQSVAFWCNPISGHATLYWYQQILGQGPKLLIQFQNNGVVDDSQLPKDRFSAERLKGVDSTLKIQPAKLEDSAVYLCASSSTRLVEQYFGPGTRLTVT.

This chain links TRBV28 with TRBJ2-7, with D hard to call. The V end lost 6 bases, the J end lost 2 bases, and 8 bases lay between the germline ends. The CDR3 has 12 amino acids. Germline loops: CDR1 MDHEN, CDR2 SYDVKM. CDR3 DNA: TGTGCCAGCAGAACGTCGACCTACGAGCAGTACTTC. It codes for CASRTSTYEQYF.

This clone was recorded once. The rearrangement uses TRBV4-1 and TRBJ2-1; no definite D call. This CDR3 is 16 amino acids long. The germline V gene has CDR1 MGHRA and CDR2 YSYEKL. V gave up 0 bases and J gave up 0 bases, with 9 bases separating them. Here the CDR3 reads CASSQDFRSSYNEQFF. The CDR3 DNA reads TGCGCCAGCAGCCAAGACTTTAGGAGCTCCTACAATGAGCAGTTCTTC.

CDR3 amino acids: CASSESGALGAKNIQYF. The DNA of the CDR3 is TGTGCCAGCAGTGAATCGGGGGCTCTGGGCGCCAAAAACATTCAGTACTTC. This rearrangement joins TRBV25-1 to TRBJ2-4, with D possibly being TRBD1 or TRBD2 (6 bases each). The V end was cut by 1 base, the J end by 1 base, with 14 bases between. This CDR3 contains 17 residues. From germline, CDR1 is MGHDK and CDR2 SYGVNS.

CDR3 DNA: TGTGCCAGCAGCCGGGACAGGTCCTATGGCTACACCTTC. Translated: CASSRDRSYGYTF. The V call is TRBV6-1, the J call TRBJ1-2, with 8 bases aligning to TRBD1. Per germline, CDR1 MNHNS and CDR2 SASEGT. V trimming: 6 bases; J trimming: 4 bases; junction bases outside the gene matches: 4. There are 13 residues in the CDR3.

The sample holds one count of this clone. Compared with germline, one end of the junction differs, possibly owing to a read error. Additional DNA sequences in this sample encode the identical CDR3. J is TRBJ2-2 and V is TRBV6-1; D not resolved. CDR3 length: 12 residues. CDR1 is MNHNS, CDR2 SASEGT, per germline. DNA for the CDR3: TGTGCTAGCACTCTTAAAAGGGGGGAGCTGTTTTTT. Translating it yields CASTLKRGELFF.

The chain combines TRBV15 with TRBJ1-1; D perhaps matches TRBD1 (5 bases). Germline CDR1 is LNHNV and CDR2 is YYDKDF (reference sequence). V lost 3 bases to trimming and J lost 10 bases, with 15 bases between them. This CDR3 is 13 amino acids long. The chain's CDR3 is CATSRLLQVGAFF. CDR3 coding DNA: TGTGCCACCAGCAGGTTATTACAGGTCGGAGCTTTCTTT.

The rearrangement joins TRBV6-5 to TRBJ2-2; 8 nucleotides line up with TRBD2. V lost 11 bases to trimming and J lost 2 bases; unmatched junction nucleotides: 7. Germline CDR1 and CDR2: MNHEY and SVGAGI. The CDR3 runs 14 residues. CDR3 DNA: TGTGCCTCAACCCTAGCGGGTAACACCGGGGAGCTGTTTTTT. It is translated as CASTLAGNTGELFF.

The chain joins TRBV5-1 to TRBJ2-7; 15 nucleotides align to TRBD2. The CDR3 totals 17 residues. Trimming removed 3 bases from V and 7 bases from J; junction bases left unmatched: 11. Per the germline V gene, CDR1 is SGHRS and CDR2 is YFSETQ. The CDR3 DNA sequence: TGCGCCAGCAGCTCCTCCCCCGGACTAGCGGGAGGGCCGGAGCAGTACTTC. Translated, it gives CASSSSPGLAGGPEQYF.

Of note for this clone: A much larger clonotype is one base distant, so this may be a read error. Other DNA sequences in this specimen translate into the identical CDR3. The genes are TRBV6-6 and TRBJ1-2; D is perhaps TRBD1 (5 bases). The CDR3 contains 13 residues. Trimming left V 5 bases short and J 3 bases short, with 10 bases between. The V gene's germline CDR1 is MNHNY and CDR2 SVGAGI (reference sequence). DNA of the CDR3: TGTGCCAGCAGTCCCACAGGAGACTATGGCTACACCTTC. This sequence encodes CASSPTGDYGYTF.

With respect to this clone: This sample also contains other DNA sequences that code for the same CDR3. The chain combines TRBV6-5 with TRBJ2-7, with 11 bases lining up with TRBD2. Germline V CDR1 and CDR2: MNHEY, SVGAGI. J was trimmed by 4 bases and V by 8 bases; bases with no gene match: 4. CDR3 length: 13 residues. The CDR3, as DNA: TGTGCCAGCGGAACTAGCGGGAGTTACGAGCAGTACTTC. Residues: CASGTSGSYEQYF.